This T cell receptor beta chain was sequenced for a study of T cell changes during pregnancy in multiple sclerosis. Germline V CDR1 and CDR2: LNHDA, SQIVND (reference sequence). The CDR3 consists of 15 residues. Trimming at V came to 3 bases and at J to 3 bases, leaving 6 bases not matched to a gene. The assay was immunoSEQ multiplex PCR, and TCRdb's table has in-frame clones only and misses some. This table holds approximately 40,000 clones, around 90% found once. The chain is built from TRBV19 and TRBJ2-7; TRBD2 matches at 9 bases. Here the sequenced sample was CD4+ T cells from peripheral blood mononuclear cells, taken in the third trimester of pregnancy. The receptor was isolated from a female donor with multiple sclerosis, enrolled in a pregnancy study. CDR3 in amino acids: CASSIGLAGIYEQYF. For the CDR3, the DNA is TGTGCCAGTAGTATTGGGCTAGCGGGAATCTACGAGCAGTACTTC.